Listed below are T cell receptor beta chains from one sample, sequenced in a study of blood T cell repertoires in COVID-19. Clones were sequenced by immunoSEQ multiplex PCR, and TCRdb holds only the in-frame ones, with some missing. The top ten clones hold under 9.5% of a sample with tens of thousands of clones, roughly nine tenths of them seen once. Sequencing input: peripheral blood. These receptor sequences come from a man under 40 with active or convalescent COVID-19. Each CDR3 is given with its conserved first and last residue. The order of the fields is D gene, clone size, J gene, V gene, CDR3 DNA, CDR3 protein. D genes are given only for firm matches. Some rows mark clone size as missing; the rest say once, few, many or name a class of expanded clone.

-	once	TRBJ2-1	TRBV7-8	TGTGCCAGCAGCCCCAGGACTACCGTAACCAATGAGCAGTTCTTC	CASSPRTTVTNEQFF
-	-	TRBJ1-1	TRBV2	TGTGCCAGCAGTGAAGCGGCAGGGCGGGGCACTGAAGCTTTCTTT	CASSEAAGRGTEAFF
-	-	TRBJ1-3	TRBV19	TGTGCCAGTAGTATGGCAATACAGGGCTCTGGAAACACCATATATTTT	CASSMAIQGSGNTIYF
-	-	TRBJ2-5	TRBV7-8	TGTGCCAGCAGCCCCGGGAGTCAGGAGACCCAGTACTTC	CASSPGSQETQYF
-	-	TRBJ2-2	TRBV7-2	TGTGCCAGCAGCCCCCGGACTGGGACCGGGGAGCTGTTTTTT	CASSPRTGTGELFF
-	-	TRBJ2-1	TRBV12-3/TRBV12-4	TGTGCCAGCAGTTTAGGCGGGGATGAGCAGTTCTTC	CASSLGGDEQFF
-	-	TRBJ2-1	TRBV9	TGTGCCAGCAGTAAGGGGGGGTTCAATGAGCAGTTCTTC	CASSKGGFNEQFF
TRBD1	-	TRBJ2-6	TRBV6-2/TRBV6-3	TGTGCCAGCAGTAGACGGGCAGGGGGTCATGTGTCCAACGTCCTGACTTTC	CASSRRAGGHVSNVLTF
-	-	TRBJ1-1	TRBV27	-	CASSLFGSGGENTEAFF
-	-	TRBJ2-7	TRBV5-4	TGTGCCAGCAGCTTGGGCGGGGTCTACGAGCAGTACTTC	CASSLGGVYEQYF
TRBD2	-	TRBJ2-1	TRBV5-1	TGCGCCAGCAGCTTGGCCGCGGGGGGGTCTCGTGAGCAGTTCTTC	CASSLAAGGSREQFF
-	-	TRBJ1-2	TRBV7-9	TGTGCCAGCAGCTTAGCCCTCCCAGGATTCTATGGCTACACCTTC	CASSLALPGFYGYTF
TRBD2	-	TRBJ2-1	TRBV28	TGTGCCAGCAGTTTATCTTCCGGACTAGCGGGAGAGGAGCAGTTCTTC	CASSLSSGLAGEEQFF
TRBD1	-	TRBJ2-1	TRBV7-6	TGTGCCAGCAGCTTAGACGACAGGGGGCATGAGCAGTTCTTC	CASSLDDRGHEQFF
TRBD1	-	TRBJ2-1	TRBV30	TGTGCCGGAACAAAGCGGGACAGGGCCCTATACCTATACAATGAGCAGTTCTTC	CAGTKRDRALYLYNEQFF
TRBD2	once	TRBJ2-7	TRBV4-1	TGCGCCAGCAGCCCTCGGGGGGGGTACGAGCAGTACTTC	CASSPRGGYEQYF
TRBD2	-	TRBJ2-5	TRBV10-3	TGTGCCACAACGACTAGCGGGTACCAAGAGACCCAGTACTTC	CATTTSGYQETQYF
TRBD1	once	TRBJ1-4	TRBV7-9	TGTGCCACGGGGGACAGGGGGAAGGGTGAAAAACTGTTTTTT	CATGDRGKGEKLFF
TRBD1	-	TRBJ1-2	TRBV5-1	TGCGCCAGCAAGGGGGCAGGGAACTATGGCTACACCTTC	CASKGAGNYGYTF
-	-	TRBJ1-2	TRBV11-2	TGTGCCAGCAGCCTGCTGGGGGCTGATGGCTACACCTTC	CASSLLGADGYTF
-	-	TRBJ2-1	TRBV11-2	TGTGCCAGCAGCTTAGATACCGGCGGATACAATGAGCAGTTCTTC	CASSLDTGGYNEQFF
TRBD2	-	TRBJ2-3	TRBV19	TGTGCCAGTAGTACCACGGGCGGGAGAAGTGTAGGCACAGATACGCAGTATTTT	CASSTTGGRSVGTDTQYF
-	-	TRBJ1-1	TRBV5-1	TGCGCCAGCAGCTTGGGTCTCCGGGAGAACACTGAAGCTTTCTTT	CASSLGLRENTEAFF
TRBD2	-	TRBJ2-1	TRBV10-3	TGTGCCATCAGTGACCGTCTAGCGGGAGGTTACAATGAGCAGTTCTTC	CAISDRLAGGYNEQFF
-	-	TRBJ1-4	TRBV12-3/TRBV12-4	TGTGCCAGCAGCCCCGGGACAAAGGAAAAACTGTTTTTT	CASSPGTKEKLFF
TRBD1	-	TRBJ1-1	TRBV6-6	TGTGCCAGCAGCCGAGGACAGGGGTCGAACACTGAAGCTTTCTTT	CASSRGQGSNTEAFF
-	few	TRBJ2-3	TRBV7-9	TGTGCCAGCAGCCTTCCGACTGGCACAGATACGCAGTATTTT	CASSLPTGTDTQYF
-	-	TRBJ2-2	TRBV5-1	TGCGCCAGCAGCTTTATAGCTTTGAACACCGGGGAGCTGTTTTTT	CASSFIALNTGELFF
TRBD2	once	TRBJ2-1	TRBV4-1	TGCGCCAGCAGCCAAGATCAGCGGGGCTCCTACAATGAGCAGTTCTTC	CASSQDQRGSYNEQFF
-	-	TRBJ1-5	TRBV7-8	TGTGCCAGCAGCTTAGTTAGCCAAAGTCAGCCCCAGCATTTT	CASSLVSQSQPQHF
TRBD1	-	TRBJ1-1	TRBV3-1/TRBV3-2	TGTGCCAGCAGCCAAAGACAGGGGAGGACTGAAGCTTTCTTT	CASSQRQGRTEAFF
TRBD2	-	TRBJ2-3	TRBV9	TGTGCCAGCAGCCAGCGGGAACTACGCACAGATACGCAGTATTTT	CASSQRELRTDTQYF
TRBD1	-	TRBJ2-3	TRBV7-7	TGTGCCAGCAGTCAGGACAGGGCGACAGATACGCAGTATTTT	CASSQDRATDTQYF
TRBD1	-	TRBJ1-3	TRBV11-3	TGTGCCAGCAGCCCCAGGGGGAACTCTGGAAACACCATATATTTT	CASSPRGNSGNTIYF
TRBD1	-	TRBJ2-6	TRBV6-6	TGTGCCAGCAGCCGAACGGCGGGACAGGGGACCCTTCGGGGGGCCAACGTCCTGACTTTC	CASSRTAGQGTLRGANVLTF
TRBD2	-	TRBJ2-5	TRBV5-1	TGCGCCAGCAGCATTAGCGGGGGTGAGGAGACCCAGTACTTC	CASSISGGEETQYF
-	-	TRBJ1-1	TRBV3-1/TRBV3-2	TGTGCCAGCAGAGGAGGATCTGAAGCTTTCTTT	CASRGGSEAFF
-	-	TRBJ1-1	TRBV19	TGTGCCAGTACGGGGTCTTACACTGAAGCTTTCTTT	CASTGSYTEAFF
TRBD1	-	TRBJ1-2	TRBV28	TGTGCCAGCAGTCACGGACAGGGTGGGGACTATGGCTACACCTTC	CASSHGQGGDYGYTF
TRBD2	-	TRBJ2-3	TRBV7-3	TGTGCCAGCAGCCTTGGACTAGCGGGAGCAGCAGATACGCAGTATTTT	CASSLGLAGAADTQYF
-	-	TRBJ1-1	TRBV7-9	TGTGCCAGCAGCTCAACAGGCACAGAAGCTTTCTTT	CASSSTGTEAFF